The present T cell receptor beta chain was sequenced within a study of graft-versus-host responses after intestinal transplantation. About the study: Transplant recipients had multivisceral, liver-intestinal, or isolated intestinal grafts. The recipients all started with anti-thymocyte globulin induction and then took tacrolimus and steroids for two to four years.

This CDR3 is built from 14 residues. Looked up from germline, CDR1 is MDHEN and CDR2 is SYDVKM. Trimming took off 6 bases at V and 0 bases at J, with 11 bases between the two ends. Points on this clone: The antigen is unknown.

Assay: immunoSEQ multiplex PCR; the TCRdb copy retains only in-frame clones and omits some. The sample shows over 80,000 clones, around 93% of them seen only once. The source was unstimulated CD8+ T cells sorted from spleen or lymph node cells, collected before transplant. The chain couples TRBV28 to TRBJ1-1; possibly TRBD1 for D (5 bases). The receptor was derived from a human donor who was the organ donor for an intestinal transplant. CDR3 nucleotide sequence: TGTGCCAGCAGCGCGACAGTGTTGAACACTGAAGCTTTCTTT. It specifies CASSATVLNTEAFF.